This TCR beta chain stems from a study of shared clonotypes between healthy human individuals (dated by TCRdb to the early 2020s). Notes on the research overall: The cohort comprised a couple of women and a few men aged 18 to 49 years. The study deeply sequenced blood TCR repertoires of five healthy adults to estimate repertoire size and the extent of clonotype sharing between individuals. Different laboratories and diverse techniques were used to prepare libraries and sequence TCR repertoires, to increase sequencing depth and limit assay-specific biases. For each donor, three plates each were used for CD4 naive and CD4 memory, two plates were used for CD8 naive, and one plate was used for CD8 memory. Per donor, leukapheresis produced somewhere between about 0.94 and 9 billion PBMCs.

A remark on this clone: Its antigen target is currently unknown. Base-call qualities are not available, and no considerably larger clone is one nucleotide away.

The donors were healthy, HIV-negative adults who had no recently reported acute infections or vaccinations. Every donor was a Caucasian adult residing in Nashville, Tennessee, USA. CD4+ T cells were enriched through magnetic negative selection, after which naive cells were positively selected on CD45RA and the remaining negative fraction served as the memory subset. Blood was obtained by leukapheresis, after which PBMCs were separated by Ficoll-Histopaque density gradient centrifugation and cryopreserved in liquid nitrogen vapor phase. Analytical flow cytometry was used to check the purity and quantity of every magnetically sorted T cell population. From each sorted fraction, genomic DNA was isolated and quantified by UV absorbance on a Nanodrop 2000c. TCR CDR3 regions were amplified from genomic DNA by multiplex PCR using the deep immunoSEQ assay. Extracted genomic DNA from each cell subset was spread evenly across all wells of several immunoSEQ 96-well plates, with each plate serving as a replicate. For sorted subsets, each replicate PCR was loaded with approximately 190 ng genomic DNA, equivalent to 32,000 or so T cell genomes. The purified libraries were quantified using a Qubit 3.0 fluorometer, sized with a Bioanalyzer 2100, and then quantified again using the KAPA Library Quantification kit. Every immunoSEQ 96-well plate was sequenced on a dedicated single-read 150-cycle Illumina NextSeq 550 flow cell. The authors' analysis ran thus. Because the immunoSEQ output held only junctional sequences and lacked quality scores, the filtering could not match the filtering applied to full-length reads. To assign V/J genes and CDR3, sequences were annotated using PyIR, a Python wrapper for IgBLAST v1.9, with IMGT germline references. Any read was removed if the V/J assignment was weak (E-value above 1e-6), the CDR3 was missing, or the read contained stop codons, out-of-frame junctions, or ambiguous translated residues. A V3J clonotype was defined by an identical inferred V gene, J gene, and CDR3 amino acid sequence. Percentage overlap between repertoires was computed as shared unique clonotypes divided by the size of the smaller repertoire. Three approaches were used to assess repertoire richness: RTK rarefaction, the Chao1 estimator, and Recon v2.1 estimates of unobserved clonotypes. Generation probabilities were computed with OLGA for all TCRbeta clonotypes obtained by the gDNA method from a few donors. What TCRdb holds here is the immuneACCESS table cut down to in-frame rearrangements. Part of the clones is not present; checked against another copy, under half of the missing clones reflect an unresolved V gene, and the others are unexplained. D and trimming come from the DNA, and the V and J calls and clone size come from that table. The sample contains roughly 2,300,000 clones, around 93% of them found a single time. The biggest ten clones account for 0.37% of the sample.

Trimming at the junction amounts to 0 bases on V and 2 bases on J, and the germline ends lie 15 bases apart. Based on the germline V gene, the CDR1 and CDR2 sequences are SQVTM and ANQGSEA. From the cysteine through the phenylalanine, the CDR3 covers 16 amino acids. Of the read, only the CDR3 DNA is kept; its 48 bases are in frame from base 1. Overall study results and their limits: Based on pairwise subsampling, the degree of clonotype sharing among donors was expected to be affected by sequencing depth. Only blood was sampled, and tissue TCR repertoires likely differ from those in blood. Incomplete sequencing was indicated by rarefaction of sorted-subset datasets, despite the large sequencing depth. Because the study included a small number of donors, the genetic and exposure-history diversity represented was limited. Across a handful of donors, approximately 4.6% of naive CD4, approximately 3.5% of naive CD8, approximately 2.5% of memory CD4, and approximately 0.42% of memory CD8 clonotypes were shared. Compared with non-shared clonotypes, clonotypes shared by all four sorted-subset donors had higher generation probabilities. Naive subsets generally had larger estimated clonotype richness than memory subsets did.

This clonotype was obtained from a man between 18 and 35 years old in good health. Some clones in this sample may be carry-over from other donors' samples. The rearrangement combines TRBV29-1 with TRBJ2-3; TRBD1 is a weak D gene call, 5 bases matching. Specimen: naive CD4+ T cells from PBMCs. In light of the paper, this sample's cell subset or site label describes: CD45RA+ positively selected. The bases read TGCAGCGTTGAAGATTATAGTCCAGGGATCACAGATACGCAGTATTTT. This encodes CSVEDYSPGITDTQYF.